This is a list of T cell receptor beta chains from one sample in a study of T cell repertoires in cytomegalovirus infection. TCRdb independently ran MiXCR on the reads; one entry per CDR3 protein. The data contain 250,000 to 300,000 distinct CDR3 sequences, 20% to 25% of them singletons. The antigens these receptors bind are not known. Sequenced here: cultured PBMCs, sampled from culture after CMV antigen stimulation. These TCRs come from a human donor in good health (CMV status not recorded). Some clones in this sample may be carry-over from other donors' samples. CDR3s include the opening cysteine and the closing phenylalanine or tryptophan. The D gene is left open where the match is weak. Only part of the rows carry a size: once, few, many, or a class if the clone is expanded.

TRBV5-1	few	TRBJ2-3	-	CASSEAGTPGTQYF	TGCGCCAGCAGCGAAGCCGGGACCCCGGGTACGCAGTATTTT
TRBV7-6	few	TRBJ2-1	-	CASSLEGTEQFF	TGTGCCAGCAGCTTAGAGGGGACCGAGCAGTTCTTC
TRBV7-6	-	TRBJ1-5	-	CASSSGGGSNQPQHF	TGTGCCAGCAGCTCCGGCGGGGGCTCCAATCAGCCCCAGCATTTT
TRBV9	many	TRBJ2-1	TRBD2	CASSEGTRKSNEQFF	TGTGCCAGCAGCGAAGGGACTAGGAAGAGCAATGAGCAGTTCTTC
TRBV11-3	-	TRBJ2-1	TRBD2	CASTPGTSGSAYNEQFF	TGTGCCAGCACCCCTGGGACTAGCGGGAGCGCCTACAATGAGCAGTTCTTC
TRBV19	-	TRBJ2-1	TRBD2	CASSRLAGTHNEQFF	TGTGCCAGTAGTCGACTAGCGGGAACCCACAATGAGCAGTTCTTC
TRBV12-3/TRBV12-4	few	TRBJ2-5	-	CASSPSLVQGSQETQYF	TGTGCCAGCAGTCCTAGTCTCGTACAGGGCTCCCAAGAGACCCAGTACTTC
TRBV7-8	many	TRBJ2-1	TRBD2	CASSALLAGWGNEQFF	TGTGCCAGCAGCGCTTTACTAGCGGGATGGGGAAATGAGCAGTTCTTC
TRBV7-2	many	TRBJ1-2	TRBD1	CASSLRDRTSYGYTF	TGTGCCAGCAGCTTACGGGACAGGACTTCCTATGGCTACACCTTC
TRBV6-5	-	TRBJ1-2	-	CASSYGGAFYGYTF	TGTGCCAGCAGTTATGGGGGGGCCTTCTATGGCTACACCTTC
TRBV12-3/TRBV12-4	few	TRBJ2-2	TRBD2	CASSLGGRGTGELFF	TGTGCCAGCAGTTTAGGCGGGAGGGGGACCGGGGAGCTGTTTTTT
TRBV7-9	-	TRBJ2-7	-	CASSLAGAGPSYEQYF	TGTGCCAGCAGCTTAGCAGGAGCAGGGCCCTCCTACGAGCAGTACTTC
TRBV7-2	few	TRBJ2-3	TRBD2	CASSPYSGLAGGRPRQYF	TGTGCCAGCAGCCCCTACTCCGGACTAGCGGGAGGCCGCCCAAGGCAGTATTTT
TRBV7-2	once	TRBJ2-3	-	CASSLGDSGGTDTQYF	TGTGCCAGCAGCTTAGGAGATAGCGGAGGCACAGATACGCAGTATTTT
TRBV13	many	TRBJ2-5	-	CASSVRETQYF	TGTGCCAGCAGCGTGCGAGAGACCCAGTACTTC
TRBV11-3	-	TRBJ2-1	-	CASSLTWDTFSYNEQFF	TGTGCCAGCAGCTTAACGTGGGACACTTTCTCCTACAATGAGCAGTTCTTC
TRBV7-2	many	TRBJ1-5	TRBD1	CASSQWTGGGQPQHF	TGTGCCAGCAGCCAATGGACAGGGGGCGGTCAGCCCCAGCATTTT
TRBV20-1	-	TRBJ2-1	-	CSALRGEQFF	TGCAGTGCCCTCCGGGGTGAGCAGTTCTTC
TRBV28	few	TRBJ1-3	TRBD1	CASRLPGQHRSGNTIYF	TGTGCCAGCAGGCTACCGGGACAGCATCGCTCTGGAAACACCATATATTTT
TRBV7-9	many	TRBJ2-7	-	CASSPDYEQYF	TGTGCCAGCAGCCCAGATTACGAGCAGTACTTC
TRBV7-2	many	TRBJ1-2	-	CASSFDRGHGYTF	TGTGCCAGCAGCTTCGACCGGGGACATGGCTACACCTTC
TRBV4-1	few	TRBJ1-4	-	CASSQDRVDLGEKLFF	TGCGCCAGCAGCCAAGATAGGGTGGACCTAGGGGAAAAACTGTTTTTT
TRBV12-5	-	TRBJ1-4	-	CASEGVMGEKLFF	TGTGCTAGTGAAGGAGTCATGGGTGAAAAACTGTTTTTT
TRBV6-5	few	TRBJ2-3	-	CASNNGLSDTQYF	TGTGCCAGCAACAACGGGTTGTCAGATACGCAGTATTTT
TRBV10-3	-	TRBJ1-1	TRBD1	CAITQGEMNTEAFF	TGTGCCATCACCCAGGGGGAAATGAACACTGAAGCTTTCTTT
TRBV10-3	many	TRBJ2-3	TRBD2	CAISGQREPPDTQYF	TGTGCCATCAGTGGGCAGCGGGAGCCCCCAGATACGCAGTATTTT
TRBV6-5	-	TRBJ1-5	TRBD1	CASSSDRGLNQPQHF	TGTGCCAGCAGTTCCGACAGGGGCCTGAATCAGCCCCAGCATTTT
TRBV19	few	TRBJ1-4	-	CASSIAGTTNEKLFF	TGTGCCAGTAGTATAGCAGGGACTACCAATGAAAAACTGTTTTTT
TRBV7-2	-	TRBJ2-3	-	CASSYPGPGTQYF	TGTGCCAGCAGCTACCCCGGCCCCGGTACGCAGTATTTT
TRBV12-3/TRBV12-4	-	TRBJ1-2	-	CASRTDGYGYTF	TGTGCCAGCAGGACGGACGGCTATGGCTACACCTTC
TRBV12-3/TRBV12-4	few	TRBJ1-1	TRBD1	CASSPRRGQGTEAFF	TGTGCCAGCAGTCCCCGGCGGGGACAGGGGACTGAAGCTTTCTTT
TRBV11-2	-	TRBJ2-5	TRBD2	CASRYRSPTSGSQETQYF	TGTGCCAGCAGATATAGGAGTCCGACTAGCGGGAGCCAAGAGACCCAGTACTTC
TRBV5-5	once	TRBJ2-1	-	CASSITTGSGINEQFF	TGTGCCAGCAGCATTACTACAGGGTCGGGTATTAATGAGCAGTTCTTC
TRBV6-8	-	TRBJ2-3	TRBD2	CASSYNSFSGSIDTDTQYF	TGTGCCAGCAGTTACAATAGCTTCAGCGGGAGTATTGACACAGATACGCAGTATTTT
TRBV12-3/TRBV12-4	few	TRBJ1-5	-	CASSLGRTLNQPQHF	TGTGCCAGCAGTTTAGGCCGAACACTAAATCAGCCCCAGCATTTT
TRBV6-2/TRBV6-3	-	TRBJ2-7	-	CASSYFRSVADEQYF	TGTGCCAGCAGTTATTTTCGGTCAGTTGCCGACGAGCAGTACTTC
TRBV7-3	many	TRBJ1-1	-	CASSPWQGNTEAFF	TGTGCCAGCAGCCCTTGGCAGGGGAACACTGAAGCTTTCTTT
TRBV7-2	-	TRBJ2-3	TRBD2	CASTDTEGAGAGRDTQYF	TGTGCCAGCACCGACACCGAGGGAGCGGGAGCCGGTAGGGATACGCAGTATTTT
TRBV7-8	few	TRBJ2-5	TRBD1	CASSVTGGETQYF	TGTGCCAGCAGCGTCACAGGGGGAGAGACCCAGTACTTC
TRBV7-2	-	TRBJ2-4	-	CASSLEGRLAKNIQYF	TGTGCCAGCAGCTTAGAGGGCCGGTTAGCCAAAAACATTCAGTACTTC
TRBV29-1	many	TRBJ2-5	TRBD1	CSVEARGQGFWETQYF	TGCAGCGTTGAGGCGCGGGGACAGGGATTTTGGGAGACCCAGTACTTC